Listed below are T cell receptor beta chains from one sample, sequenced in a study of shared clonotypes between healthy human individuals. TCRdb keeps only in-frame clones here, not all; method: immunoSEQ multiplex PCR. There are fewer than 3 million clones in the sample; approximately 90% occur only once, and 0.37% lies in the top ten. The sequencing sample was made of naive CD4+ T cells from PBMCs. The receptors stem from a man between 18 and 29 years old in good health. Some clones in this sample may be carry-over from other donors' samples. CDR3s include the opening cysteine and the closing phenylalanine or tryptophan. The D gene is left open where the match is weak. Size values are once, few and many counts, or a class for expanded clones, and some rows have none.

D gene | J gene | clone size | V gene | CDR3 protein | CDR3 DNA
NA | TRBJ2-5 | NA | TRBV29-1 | CSGGRIGETQYF | TGCAGCGGGGGGAGAATTGGAGAGACCCAGTACTTC
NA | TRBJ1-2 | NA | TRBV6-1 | CASSASGNGYTF | TGTGCCAGCAGTGCTTCCGGGAATGGCTACACCTTC
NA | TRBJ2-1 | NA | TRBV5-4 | CASSLLTGGHNEQFF | TGTGCCAGCAGCTTGTTAACCGGGGGTCACAATGAGCAGTTCTTC
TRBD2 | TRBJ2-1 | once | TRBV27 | CASSLSGLAGVPPWNEQFF | TGTGCCAGCAGTTTATCCGGACTAGCGGGAGTCCCTCCATGGAATGAGCAGTTCTTC
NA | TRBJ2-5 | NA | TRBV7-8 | CASSGPNPGKETQYF | TGTGCCAGCAGCGGCCCCAATCCCGGCAAAGAGACCCAGTACTTC
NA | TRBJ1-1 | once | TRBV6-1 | CASVAEGGVNTEAFF | TGTGCCAGCGTGGCAGAGGGGGGGGTGAACACTGAAGCTTTCTTT
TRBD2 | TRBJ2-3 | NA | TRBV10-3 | CAISESGAGVGTDTQYF | TGTGCCATCAGTGAGTCGGGAGCGGGAGTGGGGACAGATACGCAGTATTTT
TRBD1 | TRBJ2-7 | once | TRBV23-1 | CASSQGTGSYEQYF | TGCGCCAGCAGTCAAGGGACAGGGAGCTACGAGCAGTACTTC
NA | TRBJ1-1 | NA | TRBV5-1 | CASRTQGWGTEAFF | TGCGCCAGCCGCACACAGGGCTGGGGAACTGAAGCTTTCTTT
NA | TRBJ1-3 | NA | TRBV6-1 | CASSSGLHSGNTIYF | TGTGCCAGCAGTTCAGGTCTCCACTCTGGAAACACCATATATTTT
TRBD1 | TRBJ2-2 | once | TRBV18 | CASSLNQGANTGELFF | TGTGCCAGCTCCCTAAATCAGGGGGCGAACACCGGGGAGCTGTTTTTT
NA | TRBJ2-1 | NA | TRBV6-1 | CASSEPGRGRDNEQFF | TGTGCCAGCAGTGAACCCGGGCGGGGACGGGACAATGAGCAGTTCTTC
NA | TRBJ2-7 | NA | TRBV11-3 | CASSLGSGQIYEQYF | TGTGCCAGCAGCTTAGGTAGCGGTCAGATCTACGAGCAGTACTTC
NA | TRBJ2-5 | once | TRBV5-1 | CASRRGRETQYF | TGCGCCAGCAGACGGGGGAGGGAGACCCAGTACTTC
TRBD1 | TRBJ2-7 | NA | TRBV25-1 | CASSGTGTGWYEQYF | TGTGCCAGCAGTGGGACCGGGACAGGGTGGTACGAGCAGTACTTC
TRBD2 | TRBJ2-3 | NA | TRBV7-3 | CASSLGLAGVTDTQYF | TGTGCCAGCAGCTTAGGGCTAGCGGGAGTCACAGATACGCAGTATTTT
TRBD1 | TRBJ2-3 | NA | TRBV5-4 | CASRTELKTGGRDTQYF | TGTGCCAGCAGAACTGAACTAAAGACAGGGGGCAGGGATACGCAGTATTTT
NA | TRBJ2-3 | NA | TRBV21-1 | CASSKGEKREDTQYF | TGTGCCAGCAGCAAAGGAGAGAAAAGGGAAGATACGCAGTATTTT
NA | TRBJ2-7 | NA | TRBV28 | CASSLAVRYEQYF | TGTGCCAGCAGTCTAGCAGTAAGGTACGAGCAGTACTTC
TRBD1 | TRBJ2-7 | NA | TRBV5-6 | CASSLVQGAGEQYF | TGTGCCAGCAGCTTGGTGCAGGGGGCTGGTGAGCAGTACTTC
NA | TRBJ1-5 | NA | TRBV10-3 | CAISESTPGGNQPQHF | TGTGCCATCAGTGAGTCGACTCCAGGTGGTAATCAGCCCCAGCATTTT
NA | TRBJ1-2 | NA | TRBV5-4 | CASSLVFSYGYTF | TGTGCCAGCAGCTTGGTGTTCAGCTATGGCTACACCTTC
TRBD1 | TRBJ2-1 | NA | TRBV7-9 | CASSTGGPYNEQFF | TGTGCCAGCAGCACAGGGGGTCCCTACAATGAGCAGTTCTTC
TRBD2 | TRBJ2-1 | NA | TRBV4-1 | CASSQDMAGRLRLAGLHEQFF | TGCGCCAGCAGCCAAGATATGGCAGGCCGCCTACGACTAGCCGGACTCCATGAGCAGTTCTTC
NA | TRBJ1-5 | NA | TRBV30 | CAFRDKENQPQHF | TGTGCCTTCCGGGACAAGGAGAATCAGCCCCAGCATTTT
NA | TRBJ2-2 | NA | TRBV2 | CASSDNTQQGPYTGELFF | TGTGCCAGCAGCGACAATACCCAGCAGGGACCCTACACCGGGGAGCTGTTTTTT
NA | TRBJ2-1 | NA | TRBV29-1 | CSGKGRDTYNEQFF | TGCAGCGGTAAGGGTCGGGACACCTACAATGAGCAGTTCTTC
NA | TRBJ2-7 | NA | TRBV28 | CASTTGWGEQYF | TGTGCCAGCACAACAGGGTGGGGCGAGCAGTACTTC
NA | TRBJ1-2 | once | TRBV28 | CASSLKPGLLDYGYTF | TGTGCCAGCAGTCTAAAACCGGGCCTCTTGGACTATGGCTACACCTTC
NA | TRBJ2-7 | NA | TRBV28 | CASSIGSGYRGQYF | TGTGCCAGCAGTATCGGTTCGGGGTATCGGGGACAGTACTTC
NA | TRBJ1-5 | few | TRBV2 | CASSVGDQPQHF | TGTGCCAGCTCCGTAGGCGATCAGCCCCAGCATTTT
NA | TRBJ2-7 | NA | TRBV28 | CASSFYKGAYEQYF | TGTGCCAGCAGTTTTTATAAGGGGGCCTACGAGCAGTACTTC
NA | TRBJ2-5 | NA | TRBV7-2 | CASSLATLKGKETQYF | TGTGCCAGCAGCTTAGCCACTCTGAAAGGGAAAGAGACCCAGTACTTC
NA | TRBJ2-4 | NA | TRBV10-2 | CASSITGANIQYF | TGCGCCAGCAGTATAACAGGCGCGAACATTCAGTACTTC
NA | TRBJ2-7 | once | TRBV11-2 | CASSLGASAEQYF | TGTGCCAGCAGCTTAGGGGCGTCGGCCGAGCAGTACTTC
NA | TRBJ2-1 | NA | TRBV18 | CASSPPELNEQFF | TGTGCCAGCTCACCACCGGAGCTGAATGAGCAGTTCTTC
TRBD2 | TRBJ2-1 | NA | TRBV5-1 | CASTPGLAGDSEQFF | TGCGCCAGCACCCCGGGACTAGCGGGAGACAGTGAGCAGTTCTTC
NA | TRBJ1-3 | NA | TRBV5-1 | CASSLTGAIYGNTIYF | TGCGCCAGCAGCTTGACCGGGGCCATTTATGGAAACACCATATATTTT
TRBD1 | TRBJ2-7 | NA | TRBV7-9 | CASSVTEGQGGYKQYF | TGTGCCAGCAGCGTTACTGAGGGACAGGGTGGGTACAAGCAGTACTTC
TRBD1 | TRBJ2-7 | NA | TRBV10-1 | CASSDSGTGTYEQYF | TGCGCCAGCAGCGACTCCGGGACAGGAACCTACGAGCAGTACTTC
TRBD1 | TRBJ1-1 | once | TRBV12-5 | CASAVGQGVEAFF | TGTGCTAGTGCCGTGGGACAGGGGGTCGAAGCTTTCTTT